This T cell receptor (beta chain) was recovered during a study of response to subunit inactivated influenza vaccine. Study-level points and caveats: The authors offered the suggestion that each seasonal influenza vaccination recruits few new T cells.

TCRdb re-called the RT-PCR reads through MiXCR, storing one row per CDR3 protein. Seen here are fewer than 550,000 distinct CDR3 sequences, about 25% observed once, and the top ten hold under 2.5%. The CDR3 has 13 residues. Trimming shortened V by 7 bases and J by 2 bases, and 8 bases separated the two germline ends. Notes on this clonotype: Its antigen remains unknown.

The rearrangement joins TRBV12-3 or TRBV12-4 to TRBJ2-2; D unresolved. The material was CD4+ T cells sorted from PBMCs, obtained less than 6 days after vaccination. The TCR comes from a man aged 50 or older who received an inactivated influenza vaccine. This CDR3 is CASTNVNTGELFF. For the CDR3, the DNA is TGTGCCAGCACCAATGTAAACACCGGGGAGCTGTTTTTT.